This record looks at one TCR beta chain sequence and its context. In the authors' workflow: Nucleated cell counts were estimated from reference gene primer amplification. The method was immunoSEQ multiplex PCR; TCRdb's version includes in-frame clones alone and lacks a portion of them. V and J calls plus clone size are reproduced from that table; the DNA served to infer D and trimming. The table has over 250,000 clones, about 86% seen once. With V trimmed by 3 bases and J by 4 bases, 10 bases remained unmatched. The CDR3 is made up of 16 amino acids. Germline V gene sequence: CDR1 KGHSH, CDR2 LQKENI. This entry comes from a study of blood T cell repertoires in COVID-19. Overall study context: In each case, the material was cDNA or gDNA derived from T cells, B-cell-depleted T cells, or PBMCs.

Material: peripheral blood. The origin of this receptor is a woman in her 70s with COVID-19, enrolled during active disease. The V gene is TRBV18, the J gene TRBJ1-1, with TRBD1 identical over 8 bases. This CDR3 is CASSPSTGEKGTEAFF. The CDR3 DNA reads TGTGCCAGCTCACCTTCGACAGGGGAAAAAGGCACTGAAGCTTTCTTT.